Each of the 29 T cell receptor beta chains below was sequenced from the same sample in a study of molecular identifiers for immune sequencing clone quantification (dated by TCRdb to the late 2010s). Libraries were constructed by PCR. This sample was sequenced with a NextSeq 500. TCRdb itself trimmed the public reads at Q25 with fastp, ran MiXCR and retained productive beta chains. Entries are consolidated by CDR3 protein sequence, retaining the most common genes and DNA. The sample table holds under 100,000 distinct CDR3 sequences, of which around 27% were seen once. About 0.8% of the sample is taken by the ten largest. Sequencing was performed on naive CD8+ T cells from blood, with Jurkat cell RNA spiked in. The sample's cell subset or site, from its label and the paper: FACS-sorted CD8+CD4-CCR7+CD45RA+ naive T cells. Receptor source: a human donor in good health. Some libraries in this study had Jurkat cell RNA spiked in.

The V and J genes are TRBV3-1 and TRBJ1-4; 7 bases align to TRBD1. Germline CDR1 is LGHDT and CDR2 is YNNKEL (reference sequence). Unmatched junction bases numbered 5, after V lost 1 base and J lost 0 bases. This CDR3 is built from 17 residues. This chain's CDR3 is CASSQGDSLATNEKLFF. DNA for the CDR3: TGTGCCAGCAGCCAAGGGGACAGCCTGGCAACTAATGAAAAACTGTTTTTT.

Points on this clonotype: This may be a read error, as it is one base from a much larger clone. Written as DNA, the CDR3 is TGTGCCACAGAGACGGCTAGCGCAGATACGCAGTATTTT. It encodes CATETASADTQYF. The J gene is TRBJ2-3, the V gene TRBV24-1; TRBD2 might be the D (6 bases). This CDR3 is built from 13 residues. V was shortened by 10 bases and J by 4 bases, with 14 bases between the two germline ends. Looked up from germline, CDR1 is KGHDR and CDR2 is SFDVKD.

This clonotype was recorded many times. The CDR3 loop is CASSSLDRDTGELFF. In DNA form, the CDR3 reads TGTGCCAGCAGCTCCCTCGACAGAGACACCGGGGAGCTGTTTTTT. V and J are TRBV7-9 and TRBJ2-2; a possible D gene is TRBD1 (5 bases). The germline V and J ends were trimmed by 4 bases and 3 bases, with 12 bases remaining between them. The germline V gene encodes CDR1 SEHNR and CDR2 FQNEAQ (reference sequence). CDR3 size: 15 residues.

This clonotype showed up just a few times. A much larger clone is a single base away; this may be a read error. V gene TRBV5-3 combines with J gene TRBJ2-2; 9 bases are shared with TRBD2. TRBV5-3 is reported as an ORF; its role is uncertain. The CDR3 is 21 residues long. This CDR3 reads CASSFGRTSVGHSANTGELFF. CDR3 in DNA: TGTGCCAGCAGCTTCGGGCGGACTAGCGTGGGTCACTCCGCGAACACCGGGGAGCTGTTTTTT.

This clonotype was found a few times. The gene calls are TRBV19 and TRBJ2-7; 10 nucleotides match TRBD2. The CDR3 runs to 14 residues. In germline, CDR1 is LNHDA, CDR2 SQIVND (reference sequence). V gave up 4 bases and J gave up 4 bases; unmatched junction bases: 4. CDR3 loop: CASSTSGSVYEQYF. For the CDR3, the DNA is TGTGCCAGTAGTACTAGCGGGAGTGTTTACGAGCAGTACTTC.

This chain links TRBV6-2 or TRBV6-3 with TRBJ2-7, with a tentative D call TRBD1 (6 bases). The CDR3 extends over 13 amino acids. The V and J ends lost 6 bases and 4 bases respectively, with 13 bases between them. The germline V gene encodes CDR1 MNHEY and CDR2 SVGEGT. The CDR3 protein is CASSKGRGYEQYF. The CDR3 DNA sequence: TGTGCCAGCAGCAAGGGCAGGGGTTACGAGCAGTACTTC.

Turning to this clonotype: Without the conserved terminal phenylalanine or tryptophan, this CDR3 likely stems from a read error. The chain carries TRBV4-1 and TRBJ2-7, with a possible D match to TRBD1 (5 bases). Deletions cut 3 bases from V and 6 bases from J, with 18 bases between. The CDR3 runs to 15 residues. In germline, CDR1 is MGHRA, CDR2 YSYEKL. The DNA for the CDR3 is TGCGCCAGCAGCCACTCTGGTCAGGGAATGCGCGAGCAGTACTAC. Its protein product is CASSHSGQGMREQYY.

Points on this clonotype: This may be a read error, as it is one base from a much larger clone. CDR3 in amino acids: CASNPLVSYEQYF. CDR3 DNA: TGTGCCAGCAACCCCTTAGTCTCCTACGAGCAGTACTTC. The J gene is TRBJ2-7, the V gene TRBV14; D is uncertain. V lost 7 bases to trimming and J lost 0 bases, with 10 bases between them. Germline CDR1 reads SGHDN; CDR2 reads FVKESK. This CDR3 is 13 amino acids long.

This clonotype was counted a few times. The gene calls are TRBV6-1 and TRBJ2-3, with D tentatively TRBD2 (6 bases). This CDR3 is 17 amino acids long. Trimming cost V 2 bases and J 6 bases, with 21 bases left between them. Germline CDR1 and CDR2: MNHNS and SASEGT. CDR3 DNA: TGTGCCAGCAGTGAATCGCTAGCCGGGAGACTTACCGATACGCAGTATTTT. Amino acid sequence: CASSESLAGRLTDTQYF.

In this sample, this clonotype turned up a few times. The V and J genes are TRBV19 and TRBJ2-1, with unresolved D. Germline CDR1 reads LNHDA; CDR2 reads SQIVND (reference sequence). Trimming removed 7 bases at V and 1 base at J, with 11 bases between. The CDR3 extends over 14 amino acids. The CDR3 DNA reads as TGTGCCAGTAAGGGCAGCCCTTCCTACAATGAGCAGTTCTTC. Amino acids: CASKGSPSYNEQFF. Full variable domain (missing parts from reference TRBV19 and TRBJ2-1): DGGITQSPKYLFRKEGQNVTLSCEQNLNHDAMYWYRQDPGQGLRLIYYSQIVNDFQKGDIAEGYSVSREKKESFPLTVTSAQKNPTAFYLCASKGSPSYNEQFFGPGTRLTVL.

This clonotype was observed at least ten times. The V call is TRBV27, the J call TRBJ2-3; D is unclear. Trimming pared 0 bases from V and 1 base from J, leaving 2 bases between. This CDR3 region has 13 residues. From germline, CDR1 is MNHEY and CDR2 SMNVEV (reference sequence). The CDR3 bases are TGTGCCAGCAGTTTATCGGGCACAGATACGCAGTATTTT. Translating gives CASSLSGTDTQYF.

This chain connects TRBV20-1 to TRBJ2-1; D remains unclear. The CDR3 contains 11 residues. The ends were cut back, 2 bases at V and 7 bases at J, with 6 bases in the middle. Germline V gene lookup returns CDR1 DFQATT and CDR2 SNEGSKA (reference sequence). DNA of the CDR3: TGCAGTGCTAGATTGGTGAATGAGCAGTTCTTC. It specifies CSARLVNEQFF.

A few counts support this clonotype. At one end, the junction sequence differs from germline, possibly due to a read error. The rearrangement uses TRBV12-3 or TRBV12-4 and TRBJ1-4; D may be TRBD1 (6 bases). The CDR3 loop spans 14 amino acids. CDR3 region: CASTPGGGYEKPFF. The CDR3 bases are TGTGCCAGCACCCCCGGAGGGGGTTATGAAAAACCGTTTTTT.

This clonotype was picked up many times. The chain is built from TRBV12-3 or TRBV12-4 and TRBJ2-1; D is perhaps TRBD2 (6 bases). The CDR3 has 13 amino acids. V lost 3 bases to trimming and J lost 10 bases, with 13 bases between them. The CDR3 is CASSFGGTGEQFF. The DNA of the CDR3 is TGTGCCAGCAGTTTTGGGGGGACTGGGGAGCAGTTCTTC.

About this clonotype: A much bigger clone sits one base away, suggesting this may be a read error. The conserved phenylalanine or tryptophan is not found at the CDR3 terminus, so this likely reflects a read error. The DNA is left out, because the CDR3 cannot be placed on it with certainty; the CDR3 is given as TCRdb lists it. The chain is built from TRBV21-1 and TRBJ2-5. TRBV21-1 constitutes a pseudogene. The CDR3 is 14 amino acids long, termini counted. CDR3 loop: CASRKRVDFETQYC.

This clonotype has just a few counts. The chain has TRBV9 and TRBJ2-2, with D possibly being TRBD1 (5 bases). Trimming took off 0 bases at V and 8 bases at J, with 14 bases between the two ends. This CDR3 spans 15 amino acids. Germline CDR1 reads SGDLS; CDR2 reads YYNGEE. The CDR3 sequence: CASSVERGVGGELFF. In nucleotides, the CDR3 is TGTGCCAGCAGCGTAGAAAGGGGCGTAGGAGGGGAGCTGTTTTTT.

In the case of this clonotype: A much larger clone is a single base away; this may be a read error. This chain connects TRBV27 to TRBJ2-7; TRBD1 agrees at 10 bases. CDR1 is MNHEY, CDR2 SMNVEV, per germline (reference sequence). The CDR3 is made up of 15 amino acids. DNA of the CDR3: TGTGCCAGCAGTTTATATGGCGGGACAGGGGTAGAGCAGTCCTTC. It is translated as CASSLYGGTGVEQSF.

The chain couples TRBV3-1 to TRBJ2-7, with TRBD1 matching over 10 bases. This CDR3 is 19 amino acids long. The ends lost 2 bases at V and 4 bases at J; junction bases unmatched: 17. The germline V gene has CDR1 LGHDT and CDR2 YNNKEL (reference sequence). The CDR3 DNA reads as TGTGCCAGCAGCCAAACGCGTACGCTTCGCCGGGACAGGGGATACGAGCAGTACTTC. This gives the protein CASSQTRTLRRDRGYEQYF.

This clonotype appeared a few times. The rearrangement joins TRBV6-2 or TRBV6-3 to TRBJ2-5, with 12 bases identical to TRBD2. The V gene's germline CDR1 is MNHEY and CDR2 SVGEGT. Trimming removed 5 bases from V and 5 bases from J; junction bases left unmatched: 6. The CDR3 has 15 amino acids. The CDR3 DNA reads as TGTGCCAGCAGTCCGACTAGCGGGAGACGGGAGACCCAGTACTTC. Its protein is CASSPTSGRRETQYF.

This clonotype was detected ten times or more. The chain uses TRBV7-2 and TRBJ2-5, with D hard to call. Between the trimmed V and J ends, which lost 2 bases and 1 base, there was a span of 20 bases. The CDR3 is 18 amino acids. Germline CDR1 SGHTA, CDR2 FQGNSA. CDR3 in amino acids: CASSLKGTGSPIQETQYF. CDR3 in DNA: TGTGCCAGCAGCTTAAAGGGCACCGGGTCTCCAATCCAAGAGACCCAGTACTTC.

A word on this clonotype: This sequence may be a read error, since a much larger clone differs from it by one base. The chain uses TRBV18 and TRBJ1-1; D may be TRBD1 (6 bases). This CDR3 has 15 amino acids. Germline V gene data show CDR1 as KGHSH and CDR2 as LQKENI. The CDR3 DNA reads as TGTGCCAGCTCACCGGAGAGGGGGATGAACACTGAAGCTTACTTT. Translating it yields CASSPERGMNTEAYF.

Points on this clonotype: A much larger clone is a single base away; this may be a read error. The chain joins TRBV7-9 to TRBJ2-3; D is undetermined. Germline assignment: CDR1 SEHNR and CDR2 FQNEAQ (reference sequence). The CDR3 has 16 residues. The V and J ends lost 5 bases and 5 bases respectively, with 20 bases between them. The CDR3 DNA follows: TGTGCCAGCAGCCCTGTGGGCAGCAAGACACAAGATACGCAGTATTTT. Amino acids: CASSPVGSKTQDTQYF.

Comments on this clonotype: A read error may be the cause here, since a much bigger clone is one base away. The rearrangement joins TRBV7-9 to TRBJ2-3, with D tentatively TRBD1 or TRBD2 (5 bases each). CDR1 and CDR2 (germline): SEHNR, FQNEAQ (reference sequence). The CDR3 is made up of 15 amino acids. V lost 5 bases and J 4 bases, leaving 16 bases between the germline ends. CDR3 sequence reads: CASSPGTMSPDTQYF. The CDR3 coding sequence is TGTGCCAGCAGCCCCGGGACGATGTCCCCAGATACGCAGTATTTT.

This clonotype came up many times. The J gene is TRBJ2-7, the V gene TRBV7-6; D not certain. Per germline, CDR1 SGHVS and CDR2 FNYEAQ. V lost 5 bases and J 6 bases, leaving 20 bases between the germline ends. The CDR3 is 15 amino acids. In nucleotides, the CDR3 is TGTGCCAGCAGCCTAAACGTTGAAAAGCTGGGCGAGCAGTACTTC. This translates into CASSLNVEKLGEQYF. The whole variable domain, filled in from reference TRBV7-6 and TRBJ2-7, reads GAGVSQSPRYKVTKRGQDVALRCDPISGHVSLYWYRQALGQGPEFLTYFNYEAQQDKSGLPNDRFSAERPEGSISTLTIQRTEQRDSAMYRCASSLNVEKLGEQYFGPGTRLTVT.

V usage is TRBV7-9 and J usage is TRBJ1-2; the D is unclear. This CDR3 spans 16 amino acids. Per germline, CDR1 SEHNR and CDR2 FQNEAQ (reference sequence). V lost 2 bases and J lost 5, with 18 bases in between. CDR3 DNA: TGTGCCAGCAGCTTATCCTGGACCGAAGAGGCGTATGGCTACACCTTC. Its translation: CASSLSWTEEAYGYTF. The variable domain in full, with the rest retrieved from reference TRBV7-9 and TRBJ1-2, is DTGVSQNPRHKITKRGQNVTFRCDPISEHNRLYWYRQTLGQGPEFLTYFQNEAQLEKSRLLSDRFSAERPKGSFSTLEIQRTEQGDSAMYLCASSLSWTEEAYGYTFGSGTRLTVV.

Details on this clonotype: Just one base apart from a much larger clone, this may be a read error. This chain links TRBV27 with TRBJ2-7; the D call may be TRBD1 or TRBD2 (5 bases each). Germline CDR1 reads MNHEY; CDR2 reads SMNVEV (reference sequence). This CDR3 contains 12 residues. The CDR3 sequence: CASRLLGDEQYF. The CDR3 nucleotides are TGTGCCAGCAGGTTATTGGGGGACGAGCAGTACTTC.

For this clonotype: This could be a read error, since a much larger clone is one nucleotide away. The J gene is TRBJ2-3, the V gene TRBV9; D not resolved. CDR1 is SGDLS, CDR2 YYNGEE, per germline. The germline V and J ends were trimmed by 4 bases and 0 bases, with 12 bases remaining between them. CDR3 length: 15 residues. CDR3 DNA sequence: TGTGCCAGCAGCCCCGTGACGACTAGCACAGATACGCAGTATTTT. This encodes CASSPVTTSTDTQYF.

The chain recombines TRBV7-9 with TRBJ2-2; 9 positions agree with TRBD1. The CDR3 is 16 amino acids. Germline-derived CDR1 and CDR2 are SEHNR and FQNEAQ (reference sequence). After removal of 2 bases from V and 10 bases from J, the junction contained 11 bases not matched to a gene. The CDR3 nucleotides are TGTGCCAGCAGCTTAATGGGACAGGGATTACCGGAGGAGCTGTTTTTT. Protein: CASSLMGQGLPEELFF.

In regard to this clonotype: A read error is possible here, since a much larger clone lies one base away. V and J are TRBV4-3 and TRBJ2-3; 11 bases line up with TRBD2. CDR1 is LGHNA and CDR2 is YSLEER in the germline V gene. V gave up 1 base and J gave up 2 bases; unmatched junction bases: 8. The CDR3 contains 18 residues. The CDR3 sequence is CASSQANEGLADTDTQYF. For the CDR3, the DNA is TGCGCCAGCAGCCAAGCGAACGAGGGACTAGCGGACACAGATACGCAGTATTTT.